This T cell receptor (beta chain) emerged from a study of human T cells and chemical hapten exposure. Looked up from germline, CDR1 is SGHTA and CDR2 is FQGNSA. The V and J ends lost 5 bases and 2 bases, in that order; junction bases with no gene match: 14. This CDR3 comprises 19 residues. Indicated time point: patch test 3, about 24 weeks after DPC sensitization. The treatment is: therapeutic diphenylcyclopropenone sensitization with weekly scalp DPC. This clonotype appeared once. TCRdb analysed the RACE reads with MiXCR anew, one entry per CDR3 protein. Counted here are 150,000 to 200,000 distinct CDR3 sequences, roughly 25% occurring once; the ten biggest clones make up under 2.5%.

The V and J genes are TRBV7-2 and TRBJ2-6; 8 nucleotides match TRBD1. This receptor was identified in a woman younger than 30 with alopecia areata. Some clones in this sample may be carry-over from other donors' samples. Sample: whole blood, taken in connection with sensitization to the hapten diphenylcyclopropenone (DPC). CDR3 sequence: CASSPFPRGPLTGANVLTF. The CDR3 DNA reads as TGTGCCAGCAGCCCCTTCCCCAGGGGGCCATTAACTGGGGCCAACGTCCTGACTTTC.